A single sample is the source of the 9 T cell receptor beta chains below, sequenced in a study of blood T cell repertoires in COVID-19. This table comes from immunoSEQ multiplex PCR, and its TCRdb copy is limited to in-frame clones, with some not included. The sample has roughly 400,000 clones; 85% to 90% are singletons. Sequenced input: PBMCs or T cells enriched from blood (not recorded which). The receptors derive from a woman aged 25 to 39 who had recovered from COVID-19.

This chain connects TRBV7-9 to TRBJ1-6; no clear D gene. The CDR3 contains 15 residues. CDR1 is SEHNR, CDR2 FQNEAQ, per germline (reference sequence). V lost 5 bases to trimming and J lost 6 bases, with 14 bases between them. CDR3 region: CASSQAGLSNSPLHF. The CDR3 region has the DNA TGTGCCAGCAGCCAAGCCGGTTTGAGTAATTCACCCCTCCACTTT.

The chain joins TRBV7-9 to TRBJ2-3, with 9 bases lining up with TRBD1. The germline gives CDR1 SEHNR, CDR2 FQNEAQ (reference sequence). The CDR3 covers 16 residues. The J segment lost 4 bases and the V segment lost 2 bases, leaving 7 bases of the junction unmatched. The CDR3 nucleotides read TGTGCCAGCAGCTTACTGGGACAGGGAGTACCAGATACGCAGTATTTT. This translates into CASSLLGQGVPDTQYF.

CDR3 nucleotide sequence: TGTGCCAGCAGCTCTAGGGCAGCGGGATACAATGAGCAGTTCTTC. It specifies CASSSRAAGYNEQFF. This chain uses TRBV11-2 with TRBJ2-1; 7 bases align to TRBD2. The CDR3 is made up of 15 amino acids. Germline V CDR1 and CDR2: SGHAT, FQNNGV. Trimming at V came to 4 bases and at J to 4 bases, leaving 7 bases not matched to a gene. Full variable domain (outside the CDR3, taken from reference TRBV11-2 and TRBJ2-1): EAGVAQSPRYKIIEKRQSVAFWCNPISGHATLYWYQQILGQGPKLLIQFQNNGVVDDSQLPKDRFSAERLKGVDSTLKIQPAKLEDSAVYLCASSSRAAGYNEQFFGPGTRLTVL.

This clone was picked up one time. The CDR3 loop is CASGLVGTQNTEAFF. CDR3 in DNA: TGTGCTAGTGGTTTGGTTGGGACTCAAAACACTGAAGCTTTCTTT. The V gene is TRBV12-5, the J gene TRBJ1-1; the D gene is possibly TRBD1 (5 bases). Germline V lookup: CDR1 LGHNT, CDR2 FRNRAP. With 0 bases removed from V and 2 bases from J, the gap between germline ends came to 10 bases. This CDR3 has 15 amino acids.

The chain employs TRBV5-3 and TRBJ2-5, with 8 bases matching TRBD2. TRBV5-3 is sorted into the ORF group, with uncertain function. This CDR3 has 13 amino acids. The V segment lost 6 bases and the J segment 2 bases; nucleotides outside the gene matches: 3. CDR3 nucleotides: TGTGCCAGAACGGGGGGGCGTCAAGAGACCCAGTACTTC. Protein product: CARTGGRQETQYF.

This chain joins TRBV15 and TRBJ2-7, with 12 nucleotides matching TRBD1. Per the germline V gene, CDR1 is LNHNV and CDR2 is YYDKDF (reference sequence). V gave up 3 bases and J gave up 3 bases; unmatched junction bases: 15. The CDR3 is made up of 19 amino acids. The CDR3 nucleotides read TGTGCCACCAGCAGCACGTGGGACAGGGGGCGCGGGGCGGTCTACGAGCAGTACTTC. It translates to CATSSTWDRGRGAVYEQYF.

The J gene is TRBJ2-3, the V gene TRBV7-9; D is perhaps TRBD1 (6 bases). V was trimmed by 5 bases and J by 2 bases, leaving 17 bases between them. Per the germline V gene, CDR1 is SEHNR and CDR2 is FQNEAQ (reference sequence). The CDR3 sequence is 16 residues long. Here the CDR3 reads CASSLGRDKITDTQYF. CDR3 bases: TGTGCCAGCAGCCTCGGACGGGACAAGATCACAGATACGCAGTATTTT.

The chain is built from TRBV2 and TRBJ2-5; the match to TRBD1 covers 7 bases. The CDR3 has 15 amino acids. Germline values: CDR1 SNHLY, CDR2 FYNNEI. The trim removed 6 bases at V and 0 bases at J, leaving 7 bases unmatched. CDR3 protein: CASSPGTAYQETQYF. The CDR3 region has the DNA TGTGCCAGCAGCCCCGGGACAGCGTACCAAGAGACCCAGTACTTC.

This chain joins TRBV6-6 and TRBJ1-1, with TRBD1 matching 9 bases. Germline trimming cut 0 bases from V and 6 bases from J; bases unmatched to any gene: 5. Germline values: CDR1 MNHNY, CDR2 SVGAGI (reference sequence). This CDR3 comprises 15 residues. The CDR3 nucleotides are TGTGCCAGCAGTTACTCGGGGGACAGGGTTCCTGAAGCTTTCTTT. This translates into CASSYSGDRVPEAFF.